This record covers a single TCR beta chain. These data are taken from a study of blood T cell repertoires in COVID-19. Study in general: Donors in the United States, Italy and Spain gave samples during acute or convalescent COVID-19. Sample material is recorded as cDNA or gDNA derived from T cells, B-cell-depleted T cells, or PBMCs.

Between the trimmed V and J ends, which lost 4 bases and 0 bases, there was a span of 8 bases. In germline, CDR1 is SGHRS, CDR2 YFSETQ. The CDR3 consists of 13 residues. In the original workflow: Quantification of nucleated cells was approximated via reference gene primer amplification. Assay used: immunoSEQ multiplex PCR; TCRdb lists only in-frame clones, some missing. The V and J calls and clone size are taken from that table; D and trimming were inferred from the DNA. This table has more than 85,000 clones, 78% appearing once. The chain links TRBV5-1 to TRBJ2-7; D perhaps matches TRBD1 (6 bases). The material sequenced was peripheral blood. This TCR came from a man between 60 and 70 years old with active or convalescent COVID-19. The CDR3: CASSPDSSYEQYF. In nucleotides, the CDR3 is TGCGCCAGCAGCCCGGACAGCTCCTACGAGCAGTACTTC.